This T cell receptor (beta chain) was sequenced during a study of post-analysis software for immune sequencing data. Whole-study findings and limits: Patients showed TRBV5-6, TRBV5-1 and TRBV20-1 among five TRBV segments more frequent than in controls.

This clonotype turned up a few times. Its antigen is not identified. Sequencing libraries made from TCR beta cDNA carried unique molecular identifiers. One entry per CDR3 protein, called by TCRdb with MiXCR from the PCR reads. The table has fewer than 850,000 distinct CDR3 sequences, 30% seen once. CDR3 size: 19 residues. CDR1 and CDR2 (germline): DFQATT, SNEGSKA (reference sequence). This sequence joins TRBV20-1 and TRBJ2-7; 14 bases fit TRBD2. The assigned J gene may be wrong: the sequence end matches TRBJ2-5 better. This receptor was obtained from a girl between 5 and 17 years old with multiple sclerosis. Sequencing used blood. As DNA, the CDR3 is TGCAGTGCTAGAGACGGGGGACTAGCGGGAGAGGGTCCATGGGAGACCCAGTACTTC. It codes for CSARDGGLAGEGPWETQYF.